Listed here are 26 T cell receptor beta chains from one sample, sequenced in a study of blood T cells in healthy people across ages. A sample-barcoded 5' primer and a J-beta primer mix were used in a second PCR of about 6 to 12 cycles. Each CDR3 protein is one row after TCRdb ran MiXCR on the 5' RACE reads. The sample holds about 1.4 million distinct CDR3 sequences, 55% to 75% seen once. Sequencing used blood. The receptors were sampled from a man between 18 and 29 years old in good health.

This clonotype has a count of ten or more. This rearrangement joins TRBV20-1 to TRBJ2-1; D ambiguous. Between the trimmed V and J ends, which lost 1 base and 5 bases, there was a span of 9 bases. The CDR3 totals 13 residues. Per germline, CDR1 DFQATT and CDR2 SNEGSKA (reference sequence). The CDR3 bases are TGCAGTGCTAGAGGCGACTCTCACAATGAGCAGTTCTTC. This translates into CSARGDSHNEQFF.

The chain has TRBV4-3 and TRBJ2-7, with no clear D. V lost 3 bases and J 7 bases, leaving 16 bases between the germline ends. Germline V CDR1 and CDR2: LGHNA, YSLEER. The CDR3 runs to 14 residues. The CDR3 reads CASSQDVWLEEQYF. The DNA of the CDR3 is TGCGCCAGCAGCCAGGACGTTTGGCTGGAAGAGCAGTACTTC.

V is TRBV4-1 and J is TRBJ2-5; D possibly corresponds to TRBD2 (6 bases). V was cut by 3 bases and J by 5 bases, with 19 bases left in between. The CDR3 is 16 amino acids. Germline CDR1 reads MGHRA; CDR2 reads YSYEKL. The chain's CDR3 is CASSHVGSREGETQYF. The CDR3 DNA reads TGCGCCAGCAGCCATGTAGGATCGCGGGAAGGGGAGACCCAGTACTTC.

The chain combines TRBV3-1 with TRBJ1-5; perhaps TRBD1 as D (6 bases). The germline CDR1 and CDR2 sequences are LGHDT and YNNKEL (reference sequence). V was shortened by 4 bases and J by 6 bases, with 13 bases between the two germline ends. The CDR3 has 14 amino acids. The CDR3 sequence is CASSPVTGIQPQHF. The CDR3 coding sequence is TGTGCCAGCAGCCCAGTGACAGGTATTCAGCCCCAGCATTTT.

Only a few counts were recorded for this clonotype. This chain links TRBV27 with TRBJ1-2; 12 positions match TRBD1. The germline gives CDR1 MNHEY, CDR2 SMNVEV (reference sequence). V was pared by 8 bases and J by 7 bases, with 8 bases of the junction left unmatched. This CDR3 contains 14 residues. The CDR3 DNA sequence: TGTGCCAGCCGACCGGGACAGGGGGCCCCTGGCTACACCTTC. This encodes CASRPGQGAPGYTF.

The chain couples TRBV7-9 to TRBJ2-7; D might be TRBD1 (5 bases). Germline CDR1 reads SEHNR; CDR2 reads FQNEAQ (reference sequence). The CDR3 loop spans 15 amino acids. V lost 5 bases and J lost 0, with 14 bases in between. DNA for the CDR3: TGTGCCAGCAGCCCCTCTTGGGGCCCCTCCTACGAGCAGTACTTC. Translation gives CASSPSWGPSYEQYF.

The V and J genes are TRBV30 and TRBJ1-1; TRBD1 matches 7 bases. With 8 bases clipped from V and 3 bases from J, the junction kept 6 bases outside the gene matches. Germline V gene lookup returns CDR1 GTSNPN and CDR2 SVGIG (reference sequence). This CDR3 comprises 12 residues. CDR3 in amino acids: CAQGGTDTEAFF. In DNA, the CDR3 is TGTGCCCAGGGGGGGACGGACACTGAAGCTTTCTTT.

This clonotype was counted a few times. DNA for the CDR3: TGTGCCAGCAGCGCGGGACTAGCGGGAGGGCCCGGGGAGCTGTTTTTT. Protein sequence: CASSAGLAGGPGELFF. V usage is TRBV12-3 or TRBV12-4 and J usage is TRBJ2-2, with 16 nucleotides matching TRBD2. Trimming cost V 6 bases and J 6 bases; bases outside gene matches: 4. This CDR3 spans 16 amino acids.

The chain uses TRBV7-8 and TRBJ2-1; possibly TRBD2 for D (6 bases). Trimming stripped 2 bases from V and 4 bases from J, with 12 bases between. CDR1 is SGHVS and CDR2 is FQNEAQ in the germline V gene. The length of the CDR3 is 15 residues. CDR3: CASSLLGREYNEQFF. The DNA of the CDR3 is TGTGCCAGCAGCTTATTAGGGCGGGAATACAATGAGCAGTTCTTC.

V is TRBV12-3 or TRBV12-4 and J is TRBJ2-5; 8 bases are a match to TRBD1. This CDR3 spans 15 amino acids. The V gene end was trimmed by 5 bases and the J gene end by 1 base; junction bases not matched to a gene: 6. The CDR3 loop is CASSQGDRIQETQYF. The CDR3 nucleotides read TGTGCCAGCAGTCAGGGGGACAGGATCCAAGAGACCCAGTACTTC.

With regard to this clonotype: One end of the junction is discordant with germline, which a read error may explain. This chain joins TRBV4-1 and TRBJ2-1; TRBD2 aligns across 8 bases. Germline CDR1 reads MGHRA; CDR2 reads YSYEKL. The CDR3 is 15 amino acids. The CDR3 DNA is TGCGCCAGCAGCCAAGATCCGGGACTAGACCGGGAGCTGTTCTTC. It codes for CASSQDPGLDRELFF.

The chain couples TRBV4-1 to TRBJ2-7; 11 bases map to TRBD2. The CDR3 runs to 15 residues. Germline V gene lookup returns CDR1 MGHRA and CDR2 YSYEKL. V shed 1 base and J 7 bases; nucleotides not matched to a gene: 6. The DNA of the CDR3 is TGCGCCAGCAGCCAAGTAGCTAGCGGGGGGCTTGAGCAGTACTTC. Translating gives CASSQVASGGLEQYF.

This clonotype came up once. The chain joins TRBV7-6 to TRBJ2-2, with TRBD1 as a possible D gene (5 bases). Germline loops: CDR1 SGHVS, CDR2 FNYEAQ. V gave up 0 bases and J gave up 3 bases, with 11 bases separating them. The CDR3 totals 16 residues. CDR3 sequence reads: CASSLAPRGYTGELFF. The CDR3 DNA is TGTGCCAGCAGCTTAGCACCTAGGGGCTACACCGGGGAGCTGTTTTTT.

This clonotype has just one count. The rearrangement uses TRBV15 and TRBJ2-7, with 9 bases aligning to TRBD2. The CDR3 length is 15 residues. Germline V gene sequence: CDR1 LNHNV, CDR2 YYDKDF (reference sequence). After removal of 5 bases from V and 0 bases from J, the junction contained 5 bases not matched to a gene. DNA of the CDR3: TGTGCCACCAGCCGCGGGAGGGCGAGCTCCTACGAGCAGTACTTC. This translates into CATSRGRASSYEQYF.

This clonotype appeared a few times. V gene TRBV2 combines with J gene TRBJ1-1; D gene ambiguous. The CDR3 has 14 amino acids. CDR1 is SNHLY and CDR2 is FYNNEI in the germline V gene. Trimming took off 8 bases at V and 1 base at J, with 14 bases between the two ends. The chain's CDR3 is CASQKGDGNTEAFF. The CDR3 coding sequence is TGTGCCAGCCAAAAAGGAGACGGGAACACTGAAGCTTTCTTT.

The chain has TRBV6-5 and TRBJ2-5, with D perhaps matching TRBD2 (5 bases). The V gene lost 8 bases and the J gene lost 0 bases, with 13 bases spanning the gap. CDR3 length equals 14 residues. Germline V CDR1 and CDR2: MNHEY, SVGAGI. CDR3 sequence (DNA): TGTGCCAGCGGAAGGAGGAGTAACCAAGAGACCCAGTACTTC. Amino acids: CASGRRSNQETQYF.

The chain carries TRBV12-3 or TRBV12-4 and TRBJ1-5; D gene ambiguous. The CDR3 has 15 amino acids. Trimming removed 0 bases from V and 7 bases from J, with 13 bases in between. DNA of the CDR3: TGTGCCAGCAGTTTAGCCGCGGTCGGAAGCCAGCCCCAGCATTTT. Translated: CASSLAAVGSQPQHF.

The V gene is TRBV6-5, the J gene TRBJ2-3; 8 nucleotides line up with TRBD1. The CDR3 extends over 15 amino acids. V shed 5 bases and J 0 bases; nucleotides not matched to a gene: 4. Germline V CDR1 and CDR2: MNHEY, SVGAGI. In DNA, the CDR3 is TGTGCCAGCAGTCGGCGGGACAGGAGCACAGATACGCAGTATTTT. Its protein product is CASSRRDRSTDTQYF.

J is TRBJ1-4 and V is TRBV20-1; D unresolved. The length of the CDR3 is 14 residues. Per germline, CDR1 DFQATT and CDR2 SNEGSKA (reference sequence). V was cut by 4 bases and J by 6 bases, with 15 bases left in between. CDR3 sequence: CSATDGEAHEKLFF. The CDR3, as DNA: TGCAGTGCTACTGACGGGGAGGCTCATGAAAAACTGTTTTTT.

J is TRBJ2-5 and V is TRBV10-3; 9 nucleotides align to TRBD2. The CDR3 is 14 amino acids. Germline loops: CDR1 ENHRY, CDR2 SYGVKD. Trimming cost V 10 bases and J 3 bases; bases outside gene matches: 9. The CDR3 sequence is CATGLASGEETQYF. In DNA, the CDR3 is TGTGCCACAGGGTTGGCTAGCGGGGAAGAGACCCAGTACTTC.

This chain connects TRBV4-1 to TRBJ1-6, with D maybe TRBD1 (6 bases). The germline gives CDR1 MGHRA, CDR2 YSYEKL. The CDR3 covers 15 residues. Trimming took 0 bases from V and 8 from J, leaving 11 bases between them. CDR3 in amino acids: CASSQDPRQDSPLHF. As DNA, the CDR3 is TGCGCCAGCAGCCAAGACCCAAGACAGGATTCACCCCTCCACTTT.

This clonotype was detected only once. The CDR3 is CASSFDSGGLHEQYF. CDR3 bases: TGTGCCAGCAGCTTCGATAGCGGGGGGCTCCACGAGCAGTACTTC. The V call is TRBV5-6, the J call TRBJ2-7; 10 bases are shared with TRBD2. CDR1 is SGHDT, CDR2 YYEEEE, per germline. The CDR3 is made up of 15 amino acids. The ends lost 2 bases at V and 5 bases at J; junction bases unmatched: 7.

The chain has TRBV29-1 and TRBJ2-5; D gene uncertain. V lost 8 bases and J lost 1, with 17 bases in between. CDR1 is SQVTM, CDR2 ANQGSEA, per germline. The CDR3 contains 14 residues. As DNA, the CDR3 is TGCAGCACCCGGTCTAGTATCGGCCAAGAGACCCAGTACTTC. This sequence encodes CSTRSSIGQETQYF. The whole variable domain, filled in from reference TRBV29-1 and TRBJ2-5, reads SAVISQKPSRDICQRGTSLTIQCQVDSQVTMMFWYRQQPGQSLTLIATANQGSEATYESGFVIDKFPISRPNLTFSTLTVSNMSPEDSSIYLCSTRSSIGQETQYFGPGTRLLVL.

To note about this clonotype: The junction departs from germline at one end; a sequencing error may be responsible. The rearrangement uses TRBV3-1 and TRBJ1-6; no clear D. This CDR3 contains 14 residues. CDR1 and CDR2 (germline): LGHDT, YNNKEL (reference sequence). CDR3 amino acids: CASNQGVANSPLHF. The CDR3 DNA follows: TGTGCCAGCAACCAAGGAGTGGCGAATTCACCCCTCCACTTT.

This clonotype was seen more than once but under ten times. CDR3 sequence: CASSPRPGPEKLFF. In DNA form, the CDR3 reads TGTGCCAGCAGCCCACGACCTGGCCCTGAAAAACTGTTTTTT. The J gene is TRBJ1-4, the V gene TRBV7-6; D gene uncertain. The V end lost 5 bases, the J end lost 7 bases, and 14 bases lay between the germline ends. Germline lookup yields CDR1 SGHVS and CDR2 FNYEAQ. The CDR3 contains 14 residues.

About this clonotype: A read error is likely, as this CDR3 ends without the conserved phenylalanine or tryptophan. The rearrangement joins TRBV29-1 to TRBJ2-5; no reliable D call. The germline V gene encodes CDR1 SQVTM and CDR2 ANQGSEA. The V end lost 8 bases, the J end lost 0 bases, and 10 bases lay between the germline ends. The CDR3 has 12 residues. CDR3 coding DNA: TGCAGCATCACCTTAGACCAAGAGACCCAGTACTTG. It yields the protein CSITLDQETQYL.